This TCR beta chain was identified during a study of sequential checkpoint blockade in melanoma. Study-level background: First-line arms were nivolumab then ipilimumab, or the reverse, randomized 1:1.

Assay: immunoSEQ multiplex PCR; the TCRdb copy retains only in-frame clones and omits some. This table has over 9,000 clones, 55% to 85% appearing once. Germline-derived CDR1 and CDR2 are PRHDT and FYEKMQ (reference sequence). Trimming cost V 10 bases and J 1 base; bases outside gene matches: 2. The CDR3 sequence is 12 residues long. Treatment reported: randomized to nivolumab then ipilimumab (arm A) or the reverse (arm B). Live CD3+CD8+ CD19− CD56− cells were sorted from PBMCs. The TCR comes from a human donor with melanoma. The J gene is TRBJ1-1, the V gene TRBV13, with 8 bases matching TRBD1. The sample was CD8+ T cells sorted from blood (inferred from file names), taken from a patient given nivolumab and ipilimumab in sequence. CDR3 sequence reads: CATGQGNTEAFF. The CDR3 DNA reads as TGTGCCACTGGACAGGGGAACACTGAAGCTTTCTTT.